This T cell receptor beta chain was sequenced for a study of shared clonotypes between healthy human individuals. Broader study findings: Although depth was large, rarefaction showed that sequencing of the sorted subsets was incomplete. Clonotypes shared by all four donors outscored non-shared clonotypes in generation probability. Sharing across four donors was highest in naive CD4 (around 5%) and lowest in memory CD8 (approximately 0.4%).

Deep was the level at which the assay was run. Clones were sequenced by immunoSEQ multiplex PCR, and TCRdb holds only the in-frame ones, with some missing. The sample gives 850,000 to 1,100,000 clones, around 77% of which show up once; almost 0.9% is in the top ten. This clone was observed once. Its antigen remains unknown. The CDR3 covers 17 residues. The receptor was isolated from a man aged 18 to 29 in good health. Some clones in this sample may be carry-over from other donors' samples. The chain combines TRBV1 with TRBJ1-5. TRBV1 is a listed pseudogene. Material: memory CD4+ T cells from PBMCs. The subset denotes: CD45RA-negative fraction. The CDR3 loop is CTSSQVPDHRWDQPQHF. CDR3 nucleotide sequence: TGCACCAGCAGCCAAGTCCCCGACCACCGTTGGGATCAGCCCCAGCATTTT.